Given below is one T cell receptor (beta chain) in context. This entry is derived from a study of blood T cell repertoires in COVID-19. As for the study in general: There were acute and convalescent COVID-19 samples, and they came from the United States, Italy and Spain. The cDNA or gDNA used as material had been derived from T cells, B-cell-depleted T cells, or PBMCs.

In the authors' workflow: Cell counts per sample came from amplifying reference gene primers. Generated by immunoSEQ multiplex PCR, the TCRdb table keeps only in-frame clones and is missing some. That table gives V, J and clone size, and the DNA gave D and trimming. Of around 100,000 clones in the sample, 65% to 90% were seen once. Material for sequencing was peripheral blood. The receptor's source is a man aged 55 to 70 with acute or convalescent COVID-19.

CDR3 sequence: CASSVPGQGVADTQYF. The DNA for the CDR3 is TGCGCCAGCAGCGTCCCGGGACAGGGAGTGGCAGATACGCAGTATTTT. The V gene is TRBV5-1, the J gene TRBJ2-3, with 9 bases matching TRBD1. After removal of 4 bases from V and 4 bases from J, the junction contained 10 bases not matched to a gene. The CDR3 has 16 amino acids. Per the germline V gene, CDR1 is SGHRS and CDR2 is YFSETQ.